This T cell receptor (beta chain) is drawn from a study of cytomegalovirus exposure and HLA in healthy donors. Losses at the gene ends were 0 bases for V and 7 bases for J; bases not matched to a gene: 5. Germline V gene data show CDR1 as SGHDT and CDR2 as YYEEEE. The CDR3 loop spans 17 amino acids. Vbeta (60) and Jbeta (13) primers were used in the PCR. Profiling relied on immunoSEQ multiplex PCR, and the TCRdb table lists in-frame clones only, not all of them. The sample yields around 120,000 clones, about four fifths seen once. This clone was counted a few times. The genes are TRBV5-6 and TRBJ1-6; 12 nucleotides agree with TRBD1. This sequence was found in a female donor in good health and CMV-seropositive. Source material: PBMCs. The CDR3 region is CASSLVRDRGPNSPLHF. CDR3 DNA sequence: TGTGCCAGCAGCTTGGTTCGGGACAGGGGGCCCAATTCACCCCTCCACTTT.